These 2 T cell receptor beta chains share one sample of origin, sequenced in a study of shared clonotypes between healthy human individuals. Sequencing was performed with immunoSEQ multiplex PCR; in TCRdb, only in-frame clones are kept and a portion is missing. Of about 2.4 million clones listed, around nine tenths are singletons. The sequenced sample was naive CD4+ T cells sorted from blood. The subset: CD45RA+ positively selected. These TCRs come from a man younger than 30 in good health.

The chain is built from TRBV7-9 and TRBJ1-2; 9 bases agree with TRBD1. The CDR3 is 15 amino acids. CDR1 and CDR2 from the germline V gene are SEHNR and FQNEAQ (reference sequence). V lost 6 bases and J lost 6; bases outside the gene matches: 11. The CDR3 DNA reads TGTGCCAGCAGTCCTCGGACAGGGGACTTGGATGGCTACACCTTC. Protein product: CASSPRTGDLDGYTF.

V usage is TRBV15 and J usage is TRBJ2-7; no firm D call. CDR3 length: 13 residues. The germline CDR1 and CDR2 sequences are LNHNV and YYDKDF (reference sequence). V dropped 0 bases and J dropped 5 bases, with 8 bases sitting between them. The CDR3 bases are TGTGCCACCAGCAGAGACAGCGCGGACGAGCAGTACTTC. Translated: CATSRDSADEQYF.